This T cell receptor beta chain was sequenced in a study of T-cell memory formation after mild COVID-19. A single record per CDR3 protein comes from TCRdb applying MiXCR to the 5' RACE reads. Of 350,000 to 500,000 distinct CDR3 sequences listed, about 25% are singletons. Findings and caveats of the study: Whereas later expanders leaned CD4+, clones contracting day 15 to 85 showed a balanced CD4/CD8 makeup.

The CDR3 covers 15 residues. Trimming at V came to 8 bases and at J to 10 bases, leaving 14 bases not matched to a gene. The sample holds a few counts of this clonotype. The target antigen is unknown. The material sequenced was PBMCs or a T cell subset sorted from them (not recorded which). V gene TRBV12-3 or TRBV12-4 combines with J gene TRBJ2-5, with 12 bases lining up with TRBD2. This sequence originates from an adult woman who had mild COVID-19 (a few samples of this study predate the infection). Cell type and time point are not known. As DNA, the CDR3 is TGTGCCAGCGAGTCACGACTAGCGGGGGCCCGGGGCCAGTACTTC. Protein product: CASESRLAGARGQYF.